The 18 T cell receptor beta chains reported below all come from one sample, sequenced in a study of CD8+ T cells in alopecia areata. cDNA serving as the sequencing template came from extracted, reverse transcribed RNA. Data came from immunoSEQ multiplex PCR; TCRdb stores just in-frame clones and leaves some out. The sample records roughly 180,000 clones, more than 60% being singletons. The source material was CD4+ T cells sorted from blood, sampled at week 0. These receptors all stem from a human donor with alopecia areata.

The J gene is TRBJ1-1, the V gene TRBV6-6; D is undetermined. This CDR3 has 14 amino acids. Germline CDR1 is MNHNY and CDR2 is SVGAGI (reference sequence). Trimming stripped 5 bases from V and 5 bases from J, with 15 bases between. The CDR3 DNA is TGTGCCAGCAGTCTTGAGGGCCCGGGGACTGAAGCTTTCTTT. Residues: CASSLEGPGTEAFF.

The rearrangement uses TRBV4-1 and TRBJ1-5; TRBD1 agrees at 7 bases. The CDR3 spans 16 residues. Germline CDR1 and CDR2: MGHRA and YSYEKL. V shed 0 bases, J shed 7 bases, and the junction held 9 bases outside the gene matches. In nucleotides, the CDR3 is TGCGCCAGCAGCCAAGAGGGCGACAGGGATAAACAGCCCCAGCATTTT. This codes for CASSQEGDRDKQPQHF.

The table lists this clone with a few counts. This rearrangement joins TRBV7-2 to TRBJ2-3; possibly TRBD2 for D (6 bases). Trimming shortened V by 4 bases and J by 2 bases, and 16 bases separated the two germline ends. CDR1 is SGHTA and CDR2 is FQGNSA in the germline V gene. The CDR3 runs to 16 residues. The CDR3: CASSSRRADLTDTQYF. As DNA, the CDR3 is TGTGCCAGCAGCTCTCGGAGGGCAGACCTCACAGATACGCAGTATTTT. Based on the CDR3 plus reference TRBV7-2 and TRBJ2-3, the full variable domain is GAGVSQSPSNKVTEKGKDVELRCDPISGHTALYWYRQSLGQGLEFLIYFQGNSAPDKSGLPSDRFSAERTGGSVSTLTIQRTQQEDSAVYLCASSSRRADLTDTQYFGPGTRLTVL.

This chain links TRBV5-1 with TRBJ2-6; D is possibly TRBD1 (6 bases). The V gene's germline CDR1 is SGHRS and CDR2 YFSETQ. The CDR3 loop spans 18 amino acids. V dropped 3 bases and J dropped 0 bases, with 16 bases sitting between them. CDR3 region: CASSWQGHADSGANVLTF. The CDR3 DNA is TGCGCCAGCAGCTGGCAGGGACACGCAGACTCTGGGGCCAACGTCCTGACTTTC.

The chain links TRBV2 to TRBJ2-4, with 7 bases matching TRBD2. The CDR3 extends over 14 amino acids. Germline V gene lookup returns CDR1 SNHLY and CDR2 FYNNEI. V lost 3 bases and J lost 1; bases outside the gene matches: 0. The CDR3 DNA is TGTGCCAGCAGTGATAGCGGGGCCAAAAACATTCAGTACTTC. It specifies CASSDSGAKNIQYF.

The chain employs TRBV7-3 and TRBJ1-2, with TRBD1 as a possible D gene (6 bases). Trimming left V 6 bases short and J 4 bases short, with 15 bases between. The CDR3 is 14 amino acids. Germline CDR1 is SGHTA and CDR2 is FQGTGA. The CDR3 protein is CASSPSGGLYGYTF. The CDR3 nucleotides read TGTGCCAGCAGTCCCTCCGGGGGCCTCTATGGCTACACCTTC.

The chain links TRBV4-3 to TRBJ2-7, with 7 nucleotides matching TRBD1. This CDR3 region has 13 residues. Germline assignment: CDR1 LGHNA and CDR2 YSLEER. J gave up 6 bases and V 4 bases, and 6 bases lay outside the gene matches. The CDR3 loop is CASSPTGVGEQYF. The CDR3 DNA reads TGCGCCAGCAGCCCCACAGGGGTCGGCGAGCAGTACTTC.

The V gene is TRBV5-1, the J gene TRBJ1-1; possible D gene TRBD1, 6 bases. Trimming stripped 4 bases from V and 0 bases from J, with 13 bases between. Looked up from germline, CDR1 is SGHRS and CDR2 is YFSETQ. The CDR3 sequence is 15 residues long. CDR3 in amino acids: CASSLGDTLNTEAFF. In DNA form, the CDR3 reads TGCGCCAGCAGCCTGGGGGACACCCTGAACACTGAAGCTTTCTTT.

This chain connects TRBV10-3 to TRBJ2-3, with 7 bases matching TRBD2. The CDR3 loop spans 15 amino acids. V shed 8 bases and J 2 bases; nucleotides not matched to a gene: 10. The germline CDR1 and CDR2 sequences are ENHRY and SYGVKD. CDR3 sequence reads: CAIRDGLGYTDTQYF. The CDR3 nucleotides are TGTGCCATCCGAGACGGACTAGGATACACAGATACGCAGTATTTT.

This clone was counted a few times. CDR3 sequence reads: CSVQGVVSKNIQYF. CDR3 sequence (DNA): TGCAGCGTGCAAGGTGTGGTATCCAAAAACATTCAGTACTTC. The chain has TRBV29-1 and TRBJ2-4; no definite D call. This CDR3 contains 14 residues. The germline V gene has CDR1 SQVTM and CDR2 ANQGSEA. Trimming pared 6 bases from V and 2 bases from J, leaving 14 bases between.

This clone turned up a few times. V is TRBV29-1 and J is TRBJ2-5, with D perhaps matching TRBD2 (5 bases). The germline gives CDR1 SQVTM, CDR2 ANQGSEA. Trimming cost V 7 bases and J 5 bases, with 17 bases left between them. CDR3 length equals 13 residues. The CDR3 sequence: CSAQVGVRETQYF. CDR3 DNA sequence: TGCAGCGCCCAAGTGGGAGTGCGTGAGACCCAGTACTTC.

The chain uses TRBV7-2 and TRBJ2-5; 11 positions match TRBD2. The V gene end was trimmed by 2 bases and the J gene end by 5 bases; junction bases not matched to a gene: 10. This CDR3 contains 17 residues. Per germline, CDR1 SGHTA and CDR2 FQGNSA. The CDR3 region is CASSLRTGLAAGETQYF. The CDR3 DNA sequence: TGTGCCAGCAGCTTACGTACGGGACTAGCGGCCGGGGAGACCCAGTACTTC.

On this clone: This sample also contains other DNA sequences that code for the same CDR3. This chain joins TRBV29-1 and TRBJ1-1, with TRBD1 matching over 8 bases. In germline, CDR1 is SQVTM, CDR2 ANQGSEA. V was pared by 6 bases and J by 1 base, with 1 base of the junction left unmatched. The CDR3 extends over 12 amino acids. The CDR3 nucleotides read TGCAGCGTCGACAGGGGGAACACTGAAGCTTTCTTT. As protein: CSVDRGNTEAFF.

The table lists this clone with a count of one. The rearrangement links TRBV7-8 to TRBJ2-3; no clear D gene. V was shortened by 1 base and J by 2 bases, with 13 bases between the two germline ends. Germline V gene lookup returns CDR1 SGHVS and CDR2 FQNEAQ. The CDR3 runs 16 residues. As DNA, the CDR3 is TGTGCCAGCAGCTTAGAGAGTGTCCACCTCACAGATACGCAGTATTTT. Protein product: CASSLESVHLTDTQYF.

This clone was found once. V and J are TRBV15 and TRBJ1-2; D is ambiguous. Germline V gene data show CDR1 as LNHNV and CDR2 as YYDKDF (reference sequence). The CDR3 contains 15 residues. V was clipped by 0 bases and J by 7 bases, with 15 bases between them. DNA of the CDR3: TGTGCCACCAGCAGAGATAGCCCGGTGCCCGGTGGCTACACCTTC. Protein product: CATSRDSPVPGGYTF.

The chain employs TRBV10-3 and TRBJ1-1; D remains unclear. The V end lost 5 bases, the J end lost 0 bases, and 10 bases lay between the germline ends. Germline V CDR1 and CDR2: ENHRY, SYGVKD. The CDR3 loop spans 14 amino acids. The CDR3 protein is CAISQGSLNTEAFF. Here the CDR3 DNA reads TGTGCCATCAGTCAAGGAAGCCTGAACACTGAAGCTTTCTTT.

The gene calls are TRBV4-3 and TRBJ2-1; 7 bases map to TRBD1. This CDR3 is 12 amino acids long. Germline V gene sequence: CDR1 LGHNA, CDR2 YSLEER. V gave up 2 bases and J gave up 10 bases; unmatched junction bases: 2. CDR3 region: CASSQRQGEQFF. The CDR3 bases are TGCGCCAGCAGCCAACGACAGGGAGAGCAGTTCTTC.

The chain combines TRBV9 with TRBJ2-3, with 7 bases matching TRBD2. Germline trimming cut 1 base from V and 2 bases from J; bases unmatched to any gene: 7. Germline values: CDR1 SGDLS, CDR2 YYNGEE. The CDR3 is 16 residues long. The CDR3 is CASSVSPGGSTDTQYF. The DNA for the CDR3 is TGTGCCAGCAGCGTAAGTCCGGGGGGATCCACAGATACGCAGTATTTT.